This T cell receptor (beta chain) was identified in a study of cytomegalovirus exposure and HLA in healthy donors. As concerns this clone: Its target is unknown.

Overall study findings and caveats: The authors listed 150 to 200 TCR beta chains as cytomegalovirus-associated. Within the approximately 120 validation repertoires, first-cohort TCR clusters tended to co-occur, according to a later analysis. It was reported that the classifier diagnosed cytomegalovirus status with high specificity and sensitivity in both the original and validation cohorts.

Libraries were prepared by immunoSEQ multiplex PCR; TCRdb keeps only in-frame clonotypes and omits some of them. The table shows a few hundred thousand clones, with approximately 88% occurring only once. The V and J ends lost 2 bases and 10 bases, in that order; junction bases with no gene match: 8. The CDR3 consists of 15 residues. Per germline, CDR1 SGDLS and CDR2 YYNGEE. Sequenced input: PBMCs. The clonotype originates from a woman aged 18-29 years in good health and CMV-seronegative. V gene TRBV9 combines with J gene TRBJ1-6, with 8 positions matching TRBD1. Here the CDR3 reads CASSVTRTGKSPLHF. The CDR3 DNA is TGTGCCAGCAGCGTTACTCGGACAGGGAAATCACCCCTCCACTTT. The full variable domain, completed using reference TRBV9 and TRBJ1-6, is DSGVTQTPKHLITATGQRVTLRCSPRSGDLSVYWYQQSLDQGLQFLIQYYNGEERAKGNILERFSAQQFPDLHSELNLSSLELGDSALYFCASSVTRTGKSPLHFGNGTRLTVT.